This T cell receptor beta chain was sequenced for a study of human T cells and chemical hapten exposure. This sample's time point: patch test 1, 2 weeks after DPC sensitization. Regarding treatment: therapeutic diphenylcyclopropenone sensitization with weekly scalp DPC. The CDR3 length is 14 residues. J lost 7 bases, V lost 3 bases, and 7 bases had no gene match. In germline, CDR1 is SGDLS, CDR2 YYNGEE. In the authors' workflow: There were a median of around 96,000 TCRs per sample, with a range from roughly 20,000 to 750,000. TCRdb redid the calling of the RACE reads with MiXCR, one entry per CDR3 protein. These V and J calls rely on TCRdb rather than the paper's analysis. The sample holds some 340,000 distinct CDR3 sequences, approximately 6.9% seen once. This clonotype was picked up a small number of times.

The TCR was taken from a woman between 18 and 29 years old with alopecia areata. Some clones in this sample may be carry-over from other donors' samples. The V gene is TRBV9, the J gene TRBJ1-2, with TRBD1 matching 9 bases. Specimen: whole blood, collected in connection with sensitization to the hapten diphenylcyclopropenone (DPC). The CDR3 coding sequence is TGTGCCAGCAGCGCGACAGGGGGAGGTAGTGGCTACACCTTC. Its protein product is CASSATGGGSGYTF.